This TCR beta chain was sequenced during a study of blood T cells in healthy people across ages. In each sample, at least 6.5 million PBMCs were isolated. The study's findings and limits: Getting older went along with TCR beta diversity per million T cells dropping roughly linearly. A greater number of naive CD4+ cells and higher diversity distinguished long-lived donors from aged donors.

CDR3 size: 17 residues. Per the germline V gene, CDR1 is SEHNR and CDR2 is FQNEAQ (reference sequence). With 2 bases removed from V and 4 bases from J, the gap between germline ends came to 15 bases. Remarks on this clonotype: Its antigen is undetermined.

Through a sample-barcoded 5' primer and a J-beta primer mix, a second PCR was run for about 6 to 12 cycles. TCRdb itself ran the 5' RACE reads through MiXCR, one entry per CDR3 protein. This sample has some 1.7 million distinct CDR3 sequences, with 28% found just once. The chain carries TRBV7-9 and TRBJ2-6; no firm D call. The sequence was collected from a woman between 25 and 40 years old in good health. Sample: blood. The CDR3 here is CASSLLGQVSGANVLTF. The CDR3 DNA reads as TGTGCCAGCAGCTTACTGGGCCAGGTATCCGGGGCCAACGTCCTGACTTTC.